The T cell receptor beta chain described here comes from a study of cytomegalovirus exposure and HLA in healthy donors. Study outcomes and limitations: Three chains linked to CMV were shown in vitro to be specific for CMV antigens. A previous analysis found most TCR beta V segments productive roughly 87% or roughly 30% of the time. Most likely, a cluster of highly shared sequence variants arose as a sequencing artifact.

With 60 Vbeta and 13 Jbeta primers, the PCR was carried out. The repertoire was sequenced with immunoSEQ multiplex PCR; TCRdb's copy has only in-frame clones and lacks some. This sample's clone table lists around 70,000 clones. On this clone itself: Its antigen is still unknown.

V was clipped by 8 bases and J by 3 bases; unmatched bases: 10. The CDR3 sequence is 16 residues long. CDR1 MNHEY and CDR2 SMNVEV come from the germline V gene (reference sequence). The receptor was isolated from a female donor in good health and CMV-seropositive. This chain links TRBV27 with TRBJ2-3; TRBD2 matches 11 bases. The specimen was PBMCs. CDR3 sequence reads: CASSALSGRGTDTQYF. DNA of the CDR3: TGTGCCAGCTCCGCCCTTAGCGGGAGGGGGACAGATACGCAGTATTTT.